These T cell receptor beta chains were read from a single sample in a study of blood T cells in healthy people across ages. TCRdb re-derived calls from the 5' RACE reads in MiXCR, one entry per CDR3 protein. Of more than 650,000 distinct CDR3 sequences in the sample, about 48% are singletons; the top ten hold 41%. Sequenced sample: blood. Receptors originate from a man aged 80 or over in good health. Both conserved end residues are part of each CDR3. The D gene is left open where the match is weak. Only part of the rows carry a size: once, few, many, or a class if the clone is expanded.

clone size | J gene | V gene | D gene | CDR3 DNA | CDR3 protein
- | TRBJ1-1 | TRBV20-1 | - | TGCAGTGCTAAAATGACTGAAGCTTTCTTT | CSAKMTEAFF
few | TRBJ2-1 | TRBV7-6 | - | TGTGCCAGCAGCTTGGGTTGGAGTGGGGGCAATGAGCAGTTCTTC | CASSLGWSGGNEQFF
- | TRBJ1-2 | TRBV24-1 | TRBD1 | TGTGCCACCAGTGATCCGGGACAGCATAACTATGGCTACACCTTC | CATSDPGQHNYGYTF
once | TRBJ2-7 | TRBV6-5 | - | TGTGCCAGCAGCTACCGACGGCAGTCCGGTAGGAGCTCCTACGAGCAGTACTTC | CASSYRRQSGRSSYEQYF
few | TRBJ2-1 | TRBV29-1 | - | TGCAGCGTTGAAGTGGGAGGGGGGGGTGAGCAGTTCTTC | CSVEVGGGGEQFF
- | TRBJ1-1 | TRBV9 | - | TGTGCCAGCAACCGGGCGGGCATAAACACTGAAGCTTTCTTT | CASNRAGINTEAFF
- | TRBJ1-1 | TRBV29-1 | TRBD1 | TGCAGCGGAGGGACAGGTGGGAGTGAAGCTTTCTTT | CSGGTGGSEAFF
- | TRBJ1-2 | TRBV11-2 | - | TGTGCCAGCAGTCCTGGGACTTGGGCGTATGGCTACACCTTC | CASSPGTWAYGYTF
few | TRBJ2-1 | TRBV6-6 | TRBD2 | TGTGCCAGCAGTTACTCGATCCCCGGGACTAGCGGGAATGAGCAGTTCTTC | CASSYSIPGTSGNEQFF
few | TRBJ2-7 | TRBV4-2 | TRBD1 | TGTGCCAGCAGCCGTGTGGAGGGACAGGGCGTCCACGAGCAGTACTTC | CASSRVEGQGVHEQYF
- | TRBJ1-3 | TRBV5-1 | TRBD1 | TGCGCCAGCTCCCGGACAGGGGCATACCTAAACTCTGGAAACACCATATATTTT | CASSRTGAYLNSGNTIYF
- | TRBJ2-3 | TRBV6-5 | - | TGTGCCAGCAGTTTAAGCCCTAGTAGGACAGATACGCAGTATTTT | CASSLSPSRTDTQYF
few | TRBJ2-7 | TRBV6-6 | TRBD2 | TGTGCCAGCAGCCGACTAGCGGGGAGATACTACGAGCAGTACTTC | CASSRLAGRYYEQYF
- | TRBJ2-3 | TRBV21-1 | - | TGTGCCAGCAGCAAAGGCAGCGGGAGGGCCCCCAGATACGCGTATTTT | CASSKGSGRAPRYAYF
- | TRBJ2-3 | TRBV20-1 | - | TGCAGTGCTGGACCACATACCCCTTCTAGCACAGATACGCAGTATTTT | CSAGPHTPSSTDTQYF
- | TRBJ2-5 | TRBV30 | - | TGTGCCTGGGGGGGACCAGTGCAGTACTTC | CAWGGPVQYF
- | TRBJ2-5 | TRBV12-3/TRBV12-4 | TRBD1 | TGTGCCAGCAGTCCCCACCGGACAGGGGCGGGAGTAGGAGAGCAGTACTTC | CASSPHRTGAGVGEQYF
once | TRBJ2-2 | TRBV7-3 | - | TGTGCCAGCAGCTTAGGGGTTCCGAACACCGGGGAGCTGTTTTTT | CASSLGVPNTGELFF
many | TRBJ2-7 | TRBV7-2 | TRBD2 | TGTGCCAGCAGCTTAGGGCCTAGCGGACTATTCTACGAGCAGTACTTC | CASSLGPSGLFYEQYF
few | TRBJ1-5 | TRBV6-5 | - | TGTGCCAGCAGGAGGGGACTCCTAAGCAATCAGCCCCAGCATTTT | CASRRGLLSNQPQHF
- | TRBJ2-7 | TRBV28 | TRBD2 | TGTGCCAGCAGTTTTCTTCGACTAGCGGGAAATGAGCAGTACTTC | CASSFLRLAGNEQYF
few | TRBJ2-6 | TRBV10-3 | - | TGTGCCATCAGGTGGGATGGTGGGGCCAACGTCCTGACTTTC | CAIRWDGGANVLTF
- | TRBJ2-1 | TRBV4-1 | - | TGCGCCAGCAGTCCCTTGGAGGGCAATGAGCAGTTCTTC | CASSPLEGNEQFF
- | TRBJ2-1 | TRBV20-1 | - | TGCAGTGCCTGGCCCACCAGTCCCTACAATGAGCAGTTCTTC | CSAWPTSPYNEQFF
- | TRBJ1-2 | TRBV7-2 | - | TGTGCCAGCAAACGTAAGGGGTTAGATGGCTACACCTTC | CASKRKGLDGYTF
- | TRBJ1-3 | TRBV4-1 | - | TGCGCCAGCAGCCGCGGGGGTTCTATCGGAAACACCATATATTTT | CASSRGGSIGNTIYF
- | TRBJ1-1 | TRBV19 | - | TGTGCCAGTAGCATCTCCTGGGGTAACACTGAAGCTTTCTTT | CASSISWGNTEAFF
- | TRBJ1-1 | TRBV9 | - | TGTGCCAGCAGTTTAAGGGGGGTAGGGGGGTTCACTGAAGCTTTTTTT | CASSLRGVGGFTEAFF
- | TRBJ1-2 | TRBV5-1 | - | TGCGCCAGCAGCTTGCAGTCAGCTACGAACTATGGCTACACCTTC | CASSLQSATNYGYTF
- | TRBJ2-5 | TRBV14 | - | TGTGCCAGCAGCCCTGGCTCAGGCGGAAAAGAGACCCAGTACTTC | CASSPGSGGKETQYF
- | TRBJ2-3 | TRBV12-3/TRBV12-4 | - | TGTGCCAGCAGGGGGGAACGGGACGCAGATACGCAGTATTTT | CASRGERDADTQYF
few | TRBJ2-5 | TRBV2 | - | TGTGCCAGCAGCGTCAGAGAGACCCAGTACTTC | CASSVRETQYF
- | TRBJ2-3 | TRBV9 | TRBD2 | TGTGCCAGCAGCGTTCTAGCGGGAGAGGGGTACGCGTATTTT | CASSVLAGEGYAYF
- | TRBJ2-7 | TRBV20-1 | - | TGCAGTGCTAGAGCTTCGGACAGATCACCCTACGAGCAGTACTTC | CSARASDRSPYEQYF
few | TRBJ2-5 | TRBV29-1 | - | TGCAGCGTGAGAAATCAAGAGACCCAGTACTTC | CSVRNQETQYF
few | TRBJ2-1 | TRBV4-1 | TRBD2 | TGCGCCAGCAGCCCACAGGGAGCGGGAGGGCCGGTGAGGAACAATGAGCAGTTCTTC | CASSPQGAGGPVRNNEQFF
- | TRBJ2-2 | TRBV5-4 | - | TGTGCCAGCAGCCTCGATACACGAGGCACCGGGGAGCTGTTTTTT | CASSLDTRGTGELFF
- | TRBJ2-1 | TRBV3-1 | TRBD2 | TGTGCCAGCAGCACCGGCCCTAGCGGGGTCTACAATGAGCAGTTCTTC | CASSTGPSGVYNEQFF
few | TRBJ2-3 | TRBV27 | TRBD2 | TGTGCCAGCCGGTCCGGGACTAGCGGTTCGGATACGCAGTATTTT | CASRSGTSGSDTQYF
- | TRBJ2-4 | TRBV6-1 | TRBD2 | TGTGCCAGCAGTGATTGGCTAGCGGGGGATGACATTCAGTACTTC | CASSDWLAGDDIQYF